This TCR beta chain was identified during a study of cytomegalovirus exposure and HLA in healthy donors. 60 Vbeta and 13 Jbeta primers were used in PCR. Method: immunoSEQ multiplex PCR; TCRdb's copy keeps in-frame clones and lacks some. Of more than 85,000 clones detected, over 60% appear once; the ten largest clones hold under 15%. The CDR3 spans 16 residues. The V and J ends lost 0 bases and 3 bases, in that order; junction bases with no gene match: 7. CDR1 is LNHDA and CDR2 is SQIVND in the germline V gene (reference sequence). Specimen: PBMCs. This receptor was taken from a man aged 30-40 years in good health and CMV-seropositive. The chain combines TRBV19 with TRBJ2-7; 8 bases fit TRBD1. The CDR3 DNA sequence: TGTGCCAGTAGTATAGATTGGACAGGGAGACTCTACGAGCAGTACTTC. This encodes CASSIDWTGRLYEQYF.